These 18 T cell receptor beta chains came from one sample sequenced in a study of technical replicates of blood from a handful of donors. The protocol was immunoSEQ multiplex PCR, while the TCRdb copy is restricted to in-frame clones and leaves out a portion. Of approximately 81,000 clones listed, approximately 95% were seen once; the top ten hold around 0.39%. The source material was T cells isolated from PBMCs. These receptors were taken from a human donor in good health.

The CDR3 DNA follows: TGTGCCAGCAGCAACAAGGGAGACGGGACCCAGTACTTC. As protein: CASSNKGDGTQYF. The chain combines TRBV21-1 with TRBJ2-5; the D call in the table, TRBD2, was not verified against the DNA. TRBV21-1 is a pseudogene. The CDR3 loop spans 13 amino acids.

The DNA of the CDR3 is TGTGCCAGCAGTGACCAGGGTGCGGAGACCCAGTACTTC. Protein sequence: CASSDQGAETQYF. This sequence joins TRBV2 and TRBJ2-5, with D perhaps matching TRBD1 (5 bases). The CDR3 consists of 13 residues. Germline V lookup: CDR1 SNHLY, CDR2 FYNNEI. V lost 3 bases to trimming and J lost 5 bases, with 10 bases between them.

This clone was counted a single time. V and J are TRBV6-5 and TRBJ1-1, with TRBD1 identical over 11 bases. CDR3 length: 13 amino acids. V shed 7 bases, J shed 4 bases, and the junction held 2 bases outside the gene matches. Germline V gene data show CDR1 as MNHEY and CDR2 as SVGAGI. This CDR3 reads CASIGTGGTEAFF. The CDR3 DNA follows: TGTGCCAGCATCGGGACAGGGGGCACTGAAGCTTTCTTT.

The V call is TRBV7-9, the J call TRBJ2-3, with 7 bases that match TRBD2. V lost 6 bases and J lost 0; bases outside the gene matches: 9. The germline V gene has CDR1 SEHNR and CDR2 FQNEAQ (reference sequence). The CDR3 runs to 16 residues. CDR3 residues: CASSVSGPSSTDTQYF. The CDR3 bases are TGTGCCAGCAGTGTTAGCGGGCCCTCTAGCACAGATACGCAGTATTTT.

This clone was recorded only once. The rearrangement joins TRBV7-8 to TRBJ1-2, with D hard to call. V lost 1 base, J lost 6 bases, and 18 bases lay in between. The CDR3 totals 16 residues. Germline V gene sequence: CDR1 SGHVS, CDR2 FQNEAQ. CDR3 sequence reads: CASSLDGLKRGNGYTF. CDR3 sequence (DNA): TGTGCCAGCAGCTTAGATGGCTTAAAGCGGGGAAATGGCTACACCTTC.

The chain combines TRBV6-6 with TRBJ2-3; D gene ambiguous. V lost 7 bases to trimming and J lost 4 bases, with 15 bases between them. This CDR3 region has 14 residues. The germline CDR1 and CDR2 sequences are MNHNY and SVGAGI (reference sequence). Here the CDR3 reads CASTLSMSADTQYF. The CDR3 nucleotides read TGTGCCAGCACATTGAGTATGAGTGCAGATACGCAGTATTTT.

V is TRBV19 and J is TRBJ2-5, with D perhaps matching TRBD1 (6 bases). V was trimmed by 5 bases and J by 3 bases, leaving 10 bases between them. Germline loops: CDR1 LNHDA, CDR2 SQIVND (reference sequence). There are 13 residues in the CDR3. The DNA of the CDR3 is TGTGCCAGTAGTGACTGGACAGAAGAGACCCAGTACTTC. Its translation is CASSDWTEETQYF.

This sequence joins TRBV5-1 and TRBJ2-2, with 11 bases aligning to TRBD2. This CDR3 has 15 amino acids. Germline CDR1 reads SGHRS; CDR2 reads YFSETQ. The J segment lost 6 bases and the V segment lost 2 bases, leaving 3 bases of the junction unmatched. In DNA, the CDR3 is TGCGCCAGCAGCTTCCTAGCGGGAGGACCCGGGGAGCTGTTTTTT. As protein: CASSFLAGGPGELFF.

The rearrangement links TRBV7-8 to TRBJ2-3; TRBD2 aligns across 10 bases. V trimming: 3 bases; J trimming: 2 bases; junction bases outside the gene matches: 5. The CDR3 contains 16 residues. Germline CDR1 reads SGHVS; CDR2 reads FQNEAQ. CDR3: CASSFLAGVITDTQYF. The CDR3 nucleotides read TGTGCCAGCAGCTTCCTAGCGGGGGTAATCACAGATACGCAGTATTTT.

CDR3 bases: TGTGCCTGGACCTCTACCTCTCATCAGCCCCAGCATTTT. Residues: CAWTSTSHQPQHF. This chain links TRBV30 with TRBJ1-5; D remains ambiguous. The CDR3 runs to 13 residues. Germline V gene sequence: CDR1 GTSNPN, CDR2 SVGIG (reference sequence). The V and J ends lost 4 bases and 5 bases respectively, with 12 bases between them.

The chain has TRBV13 and TRBJ2-5, with D possibly TRBD2 on 5 matching bases. V gave up 2 bases and J gave up 3 bases, with 7 bases separating them. Per germline, CDR1 PRHDT and CDR2 FYEKMQ (reference sequence). CDR3 length equals 13 residues. This CDR3 reads CASSLNGEETQYF. As DNA, the CDR3 is TGTGCCAGCAGCTTAAACGGGGAAGAGACCCAGTACTTC. The entire variable domain, with the rest obtained from reference TRBV13 and TRBJ2-5, is as follows: AAGVIQSPRHLIKEKRETATLKCYPIPRHDTVYWYQQGPGQDPQFLISFYEKMQSDKGSIPDRFSAQQFSDYHSELNMSSLELGDSALYFCASSLNGEETQYFGPGTRLLVL.

This clone appeared once. The chain carries TRBV14 and TRBJ2-7, with 12 bases that match TRBD2. This CDR3 is 15 amino acids long. CDR1 and CDR2 from the germline V gene are SGHDN and FVKESK. The junction had 4 bases not matched to a gene; V was cut back by 4 bases and J by 3 bases. CDR3 DNA sequence: TGTGCCAGCAGCCTCGGACTAGCGGGACGCTACGAGCAGTACTTC. Its translation is CASSLGLAGRYEQYF. The full variable domain, completed using reference TRBV14 and TRBJ2-7, is EAGVTQFPSHSVIEKGQTVTLRCDPISGHDNLYWYRRVMGKEIKFLLHFVKESKQDESGMPNNRFLAERTGGTYSTLKVQPAELEDSGVYFCASSLGLAGRYEQYFGPGTRLTVT.

This sequence joins TRBV10-1 and TRBJ1-1; no reliable D call. The ends were cut back, 8 bases at V and 1 base at J, with 2 bases in the middle. Germline values: CDR1 WNHNN, CDR2 SYGVQD (reference sequence). The CDR3 has 10 residues. The CDR3 reads CASRNTEAFF. The CDR3 region has the DNA TGCGCCAGCCGGAACACTGAAGCTTTCTTT.

This chain uses TRBV18 with TRBJ1-1; D unresolved. From germline, CDR1 is KGHSH and CDR2 LQKENI. V was shortened by 10 bases and J by 1 base, with 16 bases between the two germline ends. This CDR3 contains 14 residues. DNA for the CDR3: TGTGCCACCTCCTCGCAGCAGGAGAACACTGAAGCTTTCTTT. This translates into CATSSQQENTEAFF.

The V gene is TRBV6-5, the J gene TRBJ2-1, with 10 nucleotides matching TRBD1. The germline gives CDR1 MNHEY, CDR2 SVGAGI. The CDR3 covers 14 residues. The ends lost 2 bases at V and 5 bases at J; junction bases unmatched: 0. For the CDR3, the DNA is TGTGCCAGCAGTTACGGGACAGGGGACAATGAGCAGTTCTTC. Translated: CASSYGTGDNEQFF.

The chain recombines TRBV27 with TRBJ1-2; D perhaps matches TRBD1 (6 bases). Germline lookup yields CDR1 MNHEY and CDR2 SMNVEV (reference sequence). The CDR3 is made up of 13 amino acids. Trimming left V 3 bases short and J 8 bases short, with 13 bases between. The CDR3, as DNA: TGTGCCAGCAGTTTCTCTTTACAGGGAGGCTACACCTTC. Protein: CASSFSLQGGYTF.

This CDR3 is CASSSPDRALSNEQFF. The CDR3 DNA follows: TGTGCCAGCAGTTCACCGGACAGGGCTCTGTCCAATGAGCAGTTCTTC. The V gene is TRBV28, the J gene TRBJ2-1, with 8 bases matching TRBD1. Germline V gives CDR1 MDHEN, CDR2 SYDVKM. This CDR3 has 16 amino acids. With V trimmed by 4 bases and J by 6 bases, 11 bases remained unmatched.

The sample holds a few counts of this clone. The rearrangement joins TRBV7-8 to TRBJ2-7, with D tentatively TRBD1 (6 bases). This CDR3 region has 15 residues. The V gene's germline CDR1 is SGHVS and CDR2 FQNEAQ. V was cut by 0 bases and J by 1 base, with 10 bases left in between. The CDR3 DNA reads TGTGCCAGCAGCTTAGCCAGGGGAAATTCCTACGAGCAGTACTTC. It encodes CASSLARGNSYEQYF.